The 17 T cell receptor beta chains presented below share a single source sample, sequenced in a study of technical replicates of blood from several donors. Repertoires were generated with immunoSEQ multiplex PCR, while TCRdb's copy carries only in-frame clones and drops some. This table has some 91,000 clones, approximately 94% appearing once. Sample: T cells isolated from PBMCs. Receptors originate from a human donor in good health.

This chain connects TRBV2 to TRBJ1-2; no definite D call. V was shortened by 4 bases and J by 6 bases, with 9 bases between the two germline ends. CDR3 length: 12 residues. Germline CDR1 is SNHLY and CDR2 is FYNNEI. DNA of the CDR3: TGTGCCAGCAGTGTCGGTGCGGATGGCTACACCTTC. Translated, it gives CASSVGADGYTF.

This chain joins TRBV9 and TRBJ2-5; 8 bases line up with TRBD1. In germline, CDR1 is SGDLS, CDR2 YYNGEE. This CDR3 spans 14 amino acids. V shed 2 bases and J 5 bases; nucleotides not matched to a gene: 5. The CDR3 region has the DNA TGTGCCAGCAGCGTGGACAGGGCGGGGGAGACCCAGTACTTC. The encoded protein is CASSVDRAGETQYF.

The V call is TRBV9, the J call TRBJ2-3; 10 positions match TRBD2. The V gene end was trimmed by 1 base and the J gene end by 2 bases; junction bases not matched to a gene: 4. The length of the CDR3 is 16 residues. Germline CDR1 is SGDLS and CDR2 is YYNGEE. DNA of the CDR3: TGTGCCAGCAGCGTAACCCTAGCGGGGGTCACAGATACGCAGTATTTT. This encodes CASSVTLAGVTDTQYF.

The J gene is TRBJ2-7, the V gene TRBV2, with 11 bases that match TRBD2. Germline lookup yields CDR1 SNHLY and CDR2 FYNNEI. The CDR3 consists of 14 residues. Germline trimming cut 6 bases from V and 4 bases from J; bases unmatched to any gene: 5. The CDR3 DNA follows: TGTGCCAGCAGAGCGACTAGCGGGGCTTACGAGCAGTACTTC. Translating it yields CASRATSGAYEQYF.

J is TRBJ2-1 and V is TRBV7-9, with 8 nucleotides matching TRBD2. Germline loops: CDR1 SEHNR, CDR2 FQNEAQ (reference sequence). J was trimmed by 2 bases and V by 5 bases; bases with no gene match: 11. The CDR3 loop spans 17 amino acids. This CDR3 reads CASSIGLLAEAYNEQFF. The DNA of the CDR3 is TGTGCCAGCAGCATAGGATTACTAGCGGAGGCCTACAATGAGCAGTTCTTC.

The chain carries TRBV13 and TRBJ1-2; TRBD1 matches 9 bases. V gave up 5 bases and J gave up 5 bases; unmatched junction bases: 3. This CDR3 has 13 amino acids. CDR1 is PRHDT and CDR2 is FYEKMQ in the germline V gene (reference sequence). The CDR3 protein is CASSPGTGYGYTF. In nucleotides, the CDR3 is TGTGCCAGCAGCCCCGGGACAGGGTATGGCTACACCTTC.

The rearrangement joins TRBV5-4 to TRBJ1-2; 8 bases align to TRBD1. Trimming removed 2 bases from V and 5 bases from J; junction bases left unmatched: 5. The V gene's germline CDR1 is SGHNT and CDR2 YYREEE (reference sequence). The CDR3 runs 14 residues. Here the CDR3 reads CASSLNQGAYGYTF. In DNA form, the CDR3 reads TGTGCCAGCAGCTTAAATCAGGGGGCGTATGGCTACACCTTC.

As for this clone: This same CDR3 is encoded by further DNA sequences in the sample. The chain has TRBV19 and TRBJ2-7, with 9 bases identical to TRBD2. V was clipped by 0 bases and J by 4 bases; unmatched bases: 1. This CDR3 has 14 amino acids. The germline CDR1 and CDR2 sequences are LNHDA and SQIVND (reference sequence). The CDR3 DNA reads TGTGCCAGTAGTATAGAAGCGGGGGGTTACGAGCAGTACTTC. Its protein product is CASSIEAGGYEQYF.

V gene TRBV15 combines with J gene TRBJ2-7; 7 positions match TRBD2. There are 17 residues in the CDR3. V was pared by 8 bases and J by 3 bases, with 19 bases of the junction left unmatched. Germline CDR1 and CDR2: LNHNV and YYDKDF (reference sequence). The CDR3 sequence: CATGWGGTGTHYYEQYF. Here the CDR3 DNA reads TGTGCCACCGGGTGGGGGGGGACCGGGACCCACTACTACGAGCAGTACTTC.

This chain joins TRBV6-5 and TRBJ2-3, with D perhaps TRBD1 (5 bases). The CDR3 totals 13 residues. V dropped 7 bases and J dropped 2 bases, with 10 bases sitting between them. Germline-derived CDR1 and CDR2 are MNHEY and SVGAGI. CDR3 region: CASKDIYTDTQYF. DNA for the CDR3: TGTGCCAGCAAGGACATATACACAGATACGCAGTATTTT.

The rearrangement joins TRBV5-1 to TRBJ1-2; D is possibly TRBD1 (6 bases). Germline assignment: CDR1 SGHRS and CDR2 YFSETQ. The CDR3 contains 15 residues. The V and J ends lost 4 bases and 4 bases respectively, with 17 bases between them. CDR3 sequence (DNA): TGCGCCAGCAGCGAAACAGGGTTGAGGACCTATGGCTACACCTTC. This translates into CASSETGLRTYGYTF.

This clone was seen a single time. V and J are TRBV6-5 and TRBJ2-2; D unclear. Germline CDR1 reads MNHEY; CDR2 reads SVGAGI. The CDR3 length is 15 residues. V was cut by 7 bases and J by 8 bases, with 20 bases left in between. CDR3 region: CASTYKDSLLGELFF. The CDR3, as DNA: TGTGCCAGCACCTACAAAGACTCCCTTCTGGGGGAGCTGTTTTTT.

The chain employs TRBV2 and TRBJ2-1, with a possible D match to TRBD2 (6 bases). V was trimmed by 10 bases and J by 4 bases, leaving 17 bases between them. The CDR3 has 14 amino acids. Per the germline V gene, CDR1 is SNHLY and CDR2 is FYNNEI. CDR3 DNA sequence: TGTGCCACCACATTCGGACTAATGTACAATGAGCAGTTCTTC. This codes for CATTFGLMYNEQFF.

This chain joins TRBV25-1 and TRBJ1-2, with 11 bases aligning to TRBD1. The V segment lost 11 bases and the J segment 7 bases; nucleotides outside the gene matches: 3. CDR1 and CDR2 (germline): MGHDK, SYGVNS. The CDR3 consists of 11 residues. This CDR3 is CAVGTGGGYTF. DNA for the CDR3: TGTGCCGTCGGGACAGGGGGTGGCTACACCTTC.

The chain has TRBV5-1 and TRBJ2-5; D is perhaps TRBD2 (7 bases). The CDR3 covers 14 residues. Germline loops: CDR1 SGHRS, CDR2 YFSETQ. Between the trimmed V and J ends, which lost 2 bases and 5 bases, there was a span of 13 bases. The CDR3 region has the DNA TGCGCCAGCAGCTTAGGGGGGGATGCGGAGACCCAGTACTTC. It translates to CASSLGGDAETQYF.

The chain is built from TRBV10-3 and TRBJ1-3; D not certain. The V gene's germline CDR1 is ENHRY and CDR2 SYGVKD. V was pared by 5 bases and J by 0 bases, with 14 bases between. The CDR3 has 16 amino acids. The CDR3 bases are TGTGCCATCAGTTCGACACCCACACTCTCTGGAAACACCATATATTTT. This sequence encodes CAISSTPTLSGNTIYF.

The gene calls are TRBV6-4 and TRBJ2-3, with D possibly matching TRBD1 (7 bases). The V and J ends lost 5 bases and 5 bases respectively, with 14 bases between them. Germline CDR1 reads MRHNA; CDR2 reads SNTAGT. CDR3 size: 14 residues. CDR3 sequence reads: CASSLEGAEDTQYF. DNA of the CDR3: TGTGCCAGCAGTCTGGAGGGGGCAGAAGATACGCAGTATTTT.